This T cell receptor beta chain was recovered during a study of OX40 agonist ivuxolimab in advanced cancers. As for the study in general: Cohort: around 79% men, mean age approximately 60, aged about 20 to 85.

Produced via immunoSEQ multiplex PCR; TCRdb's table is partial and in-frame only. This table holds tens of thousands of clones, approximately 81% found once. Remarks on this clone: A junction end diverges from the germline sequence, so it may reflect a read error.

The germline gives CDR1 SGHAT, CDR2 FQNNGV. The length of the CDR3 is 14 residues. Systemic immunosuppression or a history of autoimmune disease excluded patients. V gene TRBV11-2 combines with J gene TRBJ2-7; 10 bases map to TRBD2. This TCR was recovered from an adult with an advanced solid tumor such as melanoma, head and neck, liver or kidney cancer. The source material was CD4+ or CD8+ T cells sorted from blood, sampled in a trial of the OX40 agonist ivuxolimab. In DNA, the CDR3 is TGTGCCAGCAGGTTAGCGGGAGGATCCTCCGAGCAGTACTTC. Amino acids: CASRLAGGSSEQYF.